A selection of T cell receptor beta chains follows, all from one sample in a study of blood T cell repertoires in COVID-19. Method: immunoSEQ multiplex PCR; TCRdb's copy keeps in-frame clones and lacks some. Among approximately 200,000 clones, about 91% were seen once, and the ten largest hold over 2%. The sample was PBMCs or T cells enriched from blood (not recorded which). The receptor source for this set is a woman aged 40 to 50 with acute COVID-19. The CDR3 runs from the conserved cysteine through the conserved F or W. D genes are given only for firm matches. A row's size may be missing; if present it is once, few, many or a size class.

d_gene | j_gene | abundance | v_gene | CDR3nt | CDR3aa
- | TRBJ1-1 | once | TRBV15 | TGTGCCACCAGCAGAGATCTAGGGGACGGGGGCACTGAAGCTTTCTTT | CATSRDLGDGGTEAFF
TRBD2 | TRBJ2-7 | - | TRBV7-2 | TGTGCCAGCAGCCGGGCTAGCGGTTCCTTCTACGAGCAGTACTTC | CASSRASGSFYEQYF
- | TRBJ2-1 | - | TRBV12-2 | TGTGCAAGTCGCCCAAGCGCGGGGGTAGCGGGCCTTAGCTCCTACAATGAGCAGTTCTTC | CASRPSAGVAGLSSYNEQFF
- | TRBJ1-1 | - | TRBV6-5 | TGTGCCAGCAGTTACTCGAGAGGCGGGGGCACTGAAGCTTTCTTT | CASSYSRGGGTEAFF
- | TRBJ2-5 | - | TRBV21-1 | TGTGCCAAGTCACAGGGAGTTAGCCAAGAGACCCAGTACTTC | CAKSQGVSQETQYF
TRBD1 | TRBJ2-5 | - | TRBV28 | TGTGCCAGCAGTCCCACAGGGGGGGAGACCCAGTACTTC | CASSPTGGETQYF
TRBD1 | TRBJ1-1 | few | TRBV19 | TGTGCCAGTAGGACAGGGGGCGGCACTGAAGCTTTCTTT | CASRTGGGTEAFF
TRBD1 | TRBJ1-2 | - | TRBV28 | TGTGCCAGCAGAGGGACAGGACGCTACACCTTC | CASRGTGRYTF
- | TRBJ2-2 | - | TRBV30 | TGTGCCTGGAGGGCAGGATGGAACACCGGGGAGCTGTTTTTT | CAWRAGWNTGELFF
- | TRBJ1-2 | - | TRBV5-8 | TGTGCCAGCAGCTTGGTGGAGGGTCGCTATGGCTACACCTTC | CASSLVEGRYGYTF
TRBD1 | TRBJ2-2 | - | TRBV4-3 | TGCGCCAGCAGCCAATTACAGGGGGCCGGGGAGCTGTTTTTT | CASSQLQGAGELFF
- | TRBJ2-2 | - | TRBV12-5 | TGTGCTAGTGGTTCGGACACCGGGGAGCTGTTTTTT | CASGSDTGELFF
TRBD1 | TRBJ1-5 | - | TRBV24-1 | TGTGCCACCAGTGAAACAGGGGGCGGTCAGCCCCAGCATTTT | CATSETGGGQPQHF
TRBD1 | TRBJ2-3 | - | TRBV11-3 | TGTGCCAGCAGCGTACAGGGGGCAGATACGCAGTATTTT | CASSVQGADTQYF
TRBD1 | TRBJ2-3 | - | TRBV3-1/TRBV3-2 | TGTGCCAGCAGTCCAGGGGGCTGGGGCACAGATACGCAGTATTTT | CASSPGGWGTDTQYF
- | TRBJ2-7 | - | TRBV5-1 | TGCGCCAGCAGCTTGGGCCGGGCCTGGGGAGACTACGAGCAGTACTTC | CASSLGRAWGDYEQYF
TRBD2 | TRBJ2-3 | - | TRBV2 | TGTGCCAGCAGTGAAGAACGCCGGACTAGCGAGACAGATACGCAGTATTTT | CASSEERRTSETDTQYF
TRBD1 | TRBJ1-2 | - | TRBV2 | TGTGCCAGCAGGGGGCTAAGGGGGCAATATGGCTACACCTTC | CASRGLRGQYGYTF
TRBD1 | TRBJ1-5 | few | TRBV2 | TGTGCCAGCAGTGGACAGGGGAATCAGCCCCAGCATTTT | CASSGQGNQPQHF
- | TRBJ2-2 | once | TRBV12-5 | TGTGCTAGTGGTTTGGTAACTTCGGTGTTTCGGGAAACCGGGGAGCTGTTTTTT | CASGLVTSVFRETGELFF
TRBD1 | TRBJ1-1 | - | TRBV19 | TGTGCCAGTAGTGCTACAGGGGTCCGGAACACTGAAGCTTTCTTT | CASSATGVRNTEAFF
TRBD1 | TRBJ1-2 | - | TRBV19 | TGTGCTACGCGGACAGGGGGAACCGTAAACTATGGCTACACCTTC | CATRTGGTVNYGYTF
- | TRBJ1-1 | - | TRBV29-1 | TGCGGAGTTGCGGCGACAGCTAACACTGAAGCTTTCTTT | CGVAATANTEAFF
TRBD2 | TRBJ2-1 | - | TRBV27 | TGTGCCAGCAGTTTCAGGACTAGCGGGAGTCCCCCGCGCTACAATGAGCAGTTCTTC | CASSFRTSGSPPRYNEQFF
TRBD2 | TRBJ2-5 | - | TRBV6-5 | TGTGCCAGCAGTTCGCGGACTAGCGTATGGGAGACCCAGTACTTC | CASSSRTSVWETQYF
- | TRBJ1-1 | - | TRBV2 | TGTGCCAGCAGTGATGGGGGGTCCTACACTGAAGCTTTCTTT | CASSDGGSYTEAFF
- | TRBJ1-2 | once | TRBV3-1/TRBV3-2 | TGTGCCAGCGGCTCGGCAGGCGGCTACACCTTC | CASGSAGGYTF
- | TRBJ2-5 | many | TRBV27 | TGTGCCAGCGCGCTCCGGGGACAACTAAAGCTTCAAGAGACCCAGTACTTC | CASALRGQLKLQETQYF